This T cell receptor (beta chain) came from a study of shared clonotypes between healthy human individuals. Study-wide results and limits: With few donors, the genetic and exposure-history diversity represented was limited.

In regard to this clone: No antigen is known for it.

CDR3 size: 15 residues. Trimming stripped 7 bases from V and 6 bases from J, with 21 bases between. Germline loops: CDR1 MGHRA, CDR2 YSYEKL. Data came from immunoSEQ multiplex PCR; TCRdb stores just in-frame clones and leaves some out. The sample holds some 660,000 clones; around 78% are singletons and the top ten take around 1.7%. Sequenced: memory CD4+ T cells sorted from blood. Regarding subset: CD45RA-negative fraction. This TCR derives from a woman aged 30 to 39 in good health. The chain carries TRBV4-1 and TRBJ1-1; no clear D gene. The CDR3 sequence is CASTPLGSRRAEAFF. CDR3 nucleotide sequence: TGCGCCAGCACCCCCCTAGGGTCCCGGAGGGCTGAAGCTTTCTTT.